One and the same sample provided the 15 T cell receptor beta chains below, sequenced in a study of CXCR3-negative and CXCR3-positive naive CD8 T cells. Study-wide points: The TRB CDR3s that CXCR3-positive naive cells carried were more hydrophobic than those of CXCR3-negative naive cells.

Antigen specificity for these receptors is unknown. In preparing the TRB cDNA libraries, 5' RACE with UMI labels was used. Reprocessing the 5' RACE reads, TCRdb reports a single entry for every CDR3 protein and omits DNA. The listing records roughly 7,200 distinct CDR3 sequences. Material: naive CXCR3+ CD8+ T cells from blood. As for subset: CD45RO-CCR7+CD27+CD95- naive CD8+ T cells expressing CXCR3 (TNR3+). These receptors came from a human donor in good health. Some clones in this sample may be carry-over from other donors' samples.

The J gene is TRBJ2-7, the V gene TRBV28. CDR1 and CDR2 (germline): MDHEN, SYDVKM. The CDR3 has 11 amino acids. CDR3 sequence: CASSLYGEQYF.

This CDR3 reads CASSGTMAHGYTF. This rearrangement joins TRBV12-3 or TRBV12-4 to TRBJ1-2. The CDR3 consists of 13 residues.

V usage is TRBV19 and J usage is TRBJ2-5; TCRdb lists TRBD1, though no DNA is available to test this call. Germline-derived CDR1 and CDR2 are LNHDA and SQIVND (reference sequence). The CDR3 totals 16 residues. The CDR3: CASSIPSRGMRETQYF.

The chain uses TRBV7-9 and TRBJ2-5. From germline, CDR1 is SEHNR and CDR2 FQNEAQ (reference sequence). The CDR3 is 13 amino acids. This chain's CDR3 is CASSSADQETQYF.

The chain carries TRBV14 and TRBJ2-7; the D call from TCRdb, TRBD1, cannot be confirmed without DNA. The CDR3 spans 14 residues. Germline V lookup: CDR1 SGHDN, CDR2 FVKESK. The CDR3 reads CASSRDRDSYEQYF.

The V gene is TRBV7-8, the J gene TRBJ2-3; the TRBD1 assignment by TCRdb is unverifiable without DNA. Germline V gene lookup returns CDR1 SGHVS and CDR2 FQNEAQ. CDR3 length equals 15 residues. This CDR3 reads CASSLGQGATDTQYF.

Measured by frequency, this clonotype is medium-sized. V gene TRBV29-1 combines with J gene TRBJ2-7. The CDR3 contains 13 residues. Germline V gives CDR1 SQVTM, CDR2 ANQGSEA. The CDR3 is CSVEDESSYEQYF.

J is TRBJ1-2 and V is TRBV28. Germline CDR1 reads MDHEN; CDR2 reads SYDVKM. CDR3 size: 13 residues. The chain's CDR3 is CASSLLVRERYTF.

This clonotype is labeled medium-sized based on frequency. V and J are TRBV29-1 and TRBJ2-4; as DNA is missing, the TRBD1 call by TCRdb cannot be tested. CDR1 is SQVTM, CDR2 ANQGSEA, per germline. The length of the CDR3 is 15 residues. This CDR3 reads CSVDAWDRAGDIQYF.

The chain recombines TRBV6-2 or TRBV6-3 with TRBJ2-1; TCRdb indicates TRBD1, and absent DNA this call remains unverified. This CDR3 region has 14 residues. The germline V gene has CDR1 MNHEY and CDR2 SVGEGT. The CDR3 loop reads CASSYGTPDNEQFF.

This clonotype is deemed medium-sized by its frequency. The J gene is TRBJ2-2, the V gene TRBV20-1; without DNA, the TCRdb call of TRBD1 cannot be checked. The germline gives CDR1 DFQATT, CDR2 SNEGSKA (reference sequence). CDR3 length: 15 amino acids. CDR3: CSARDRESLTGELFF.

The chain combines TRBV20-1 with TRBJ2-7; TCRdb's D gene call, TRBD1, goes unchecked for lack of DNA. The CDR3 is made up of 16 amino acids. The germline V gene encodes CDR1 DFQATT and CDR2 SNEGSKA (reference sequence). CDR3 region: CSALNEDRPISYEQYF.

The chain is built from TRBV19 and TRBJ1-5; TCRdb proposes TRBD1, but this gene call is untestable without DNA. This CDR3 contains 14 residues. Germline V CDR1 and CDR2: LNHDA, SQIVND (reference sequence). The CDR3 region is CATKSRQGAQPQHF.

The chain has TRBV7-8 and TRBJ1-5. The germline CDR1 and CDR2 sequences are SGHVS and FQNEAQ. This CDR3 is 14 amino acids long. The CDR3 loop is CASSSQVSTQPQHF.

This chain joins TRBV29-1 and TRBJ1-2; TCRdb designates TRBD1, a call that cannot be tested without DNA. Germline V gene data show CDR1 as SQVTM and CDR2 as ANQGSEA. The CDR3 totals 11 residues. The CDR3 region is CSVDSGFGYTF. The entire variable domain, with the rest obtained from reference TRBV29-1 and TRBJ1-2, is as follows: SAVISQKPSRDICQRGTSLTIQCQVDSQVTMMFWYRQQPGQSLTLIATANQGSEATYESGFVIDKFPISRPNLTFSTLTVSNMSPEDSSIYLCSVDSGFGYTFGSGTRLTVV.